This TCR beta chain was identified during a study of T-cell memory formation after mild COVID-19. Across the study: Largely, the TCR clusters proved donor specific.

On this clonotype itself: As yet, its antigen is unknown.

Libraries for TCRalpha and TCRbeta carried sample barcodes and unique molecular identifiers via 5'RACE. TCRdb re-called the 5' RACE reads with MiXCR, one entry per CDR3 protein. The repertoire includes about 130,000 distinct CDR3 sequences, about 6% of them detected once, and around 2% sits in the top ten. The CDR3 covers 16 residues. V was pared by 6 bases and J by 0 bases, with 15 bases between. Germline V gene sequence: CDR1 LGHDT, CDR2 YNNKEL (reference sequence). General study points: Among CD4+ contracting clones, most were CM and EM, and CD8+ ones EMRA.

This chain joins TRBV3-1 and TRBJ2-1, with a tentative D call TRBD1 (7 bases). What was sequenced was PBMCs or a T cell subset sorted from them (not recorded which). The TCR originated in an adult woman who had mild COVID-19 (a few samples of this study predate the infection). Cell type and time point are not known. The CDR3 coding sequence is TGTGCCAGCAGACGCTCAGGGGGGAGCTCCTACAATGAGCAGTTCTTC. Translation gives CASRRSGGSSYNEQFF.